This T cell receptor (beta chain) is from a study of cytomegalovirus exposure and HLA in healthy donors. Use of 60 Vbeta and 13 Jbeta primers characterized the PCR. Data came from immunoSEQ multiplex PCR; TCRdb stores just in-frame clones and leaves some out. The table shows 85,000 to 100,000 clones, with under 75% occurring only once. Germline CDR1 is LNHDA and CDR2 is SQIVND (reference sequence). The CDR3 runs to 15 residues. The junction had 7 bases not matched to a gene; V was cut back by 4 bases and J by 1 base. The sequencing sample was made of PBMCs. The chain has TRBV19 and TRBJ2-7; 7 bases match TRBD1. The receptor comes from a human donor in good health. The CDR3 DNA follows: TGTGCCAGTAGTAATAGACAGGGAATTTCCTACGAGCAGTACTTC. Its translation: CASSNRQGISYEQYF.